This TCR beta chain emerged from a study of vaccination effects on CD4 cells after COVID-19. Some clones are missing from TCRdb's copy, which holds only in-frame ones; the method was immunoSEQ multiplex PCR. The profile shows about 52,000 clones, about four fifths of them singletons. Viral peptide pools were used in the ViraFEST assay to expand antigen-specific CD4+ T cells, and sequencing came afterward. CD4+ T cell isolation took place after less than 13 days of culture. Nucleocapsid antibodies stayed negative before and after vaccination, showing no earlier SARS-CoV-2 infection. Fresh IL-2-containing medium replaced half the medium on days 3 and 7. Concerning this clone: What it binds is unknown.

Trimming removed 5 bases from V and 0 bases from J, with 11 bases in between. The CDR3 runs 15 residues. From germline, CDR1 is MNHEY and CDR2 SVGAGI. Here the sequenced sample was CD4+ T cells from PBMCs cultured with HCoV-OC43 spike peptides, taken before COVID-19 vaccination. Documented subset: HCoV-OC43 spike overlapping peptide pool stimulation. The receptor was isolated from a human donor who received a COVID-19 vaccine. The rearrangement uses TRBV6-5 and TRBJ1-3; D gene uncertain. The CDR3 protein is CASSPITPSGNTIYF. CDR3 sequence (DNA): TGTGCCAGCAGTCCGATCACCCCCTCTGGAAACACCATATATTTT.